These T cell receptor beta chains were read from a single sample in a study of blood T cell repertoires in COVID-19. Only in-frame clones appear in the TCRdb table, and some are missing; sequencing was by immunoSEQ multiplex PCR. The table has around 480,000 clones, approximately 89% seen once. The specimen sequenced was peripheral blood. These receptors were obtained from a woman between 50 and 59 years old with COVID-19, enrolled during active disease. The CDR3 runs from the conserved cysteine through the conserved F or W. A D gene is named only where the DNA matches it firmly. Size is omitted from some rows. Given values are once, few, many or a class for expanded clones.

V	D	J	size	DNA	CDR3
TRBV3-1/TRBV3-2	NA	TRBJ1-2	NA	TGTGCCAGCAGCGCTCTGGGGGGAAACTATGGCTACACCTTC	CASSALGGNYGYTF
TRBV6-5	NA	TRBJ1-2	NA	TGTGCCAGCAGTCCAACTAACTATGGCTACACCTTC	CASSPTNYGYTF
TRBV19	TRBD1	TRBJ1-5	NA	TGTGCCAGTAGTCCCATCGCGGGACAGATTAGCAATCAGCCCCAGCATTTT	CASSPIAGQISNQPQHF
TRBV5-5	NA	TRBJ1-1	NA	TGTGCCAGCAGCTTGGCCGGGAACGCTTTCTTT	CASSLAGNAFF
TRBV9	TRBD1	TRBJ1-1	NA	TGTGCCACCGGACCGGGACAGGGATTGAACACTGAAGCTTTCTTT	CATGPGQGLNTEAFF
TRBV3-1/TRBV3-2	NA	TRBJ1-2	NA	TGTGCCAGCAGCCAAGAGGACAGAGTTTCCTATGGCTACACCTTC	CASSQEDRVSYGYTF
TRBV6-5	NA	TRBJ2-1	NA	TGTGCCAGCGGGCGTGTCCGCTACAATGAGCAGTTCTTC	CASGRVRYNEQFF
TRBV30	NA	TRBJ1-3	NA	TGTGCCTGGAGTGTACTAACGTTCCCAATATATTTT	CAWSVLTFPIYF
TRBV7-2	TRBD1	TRBJ2-7	NA	TGTGCCAGCAGCCTGCGGGGCGGGACAGGTTCCTACGAGCAGTACTTC	CASSLRGGTGSYEQYF
TRBV5-1	NA	TRBJ2-7	NA	TGCGCCAGCAGCGTGGACCCAAGGGGGAGCGAGCAGTACTTC	CASSVDPRGSEQYF
TRBV6-5	NA	TRBJ2-7	NA	TGTGCCAGCAGCAGTAGACGGGACTTCCTTGTGGAGCAGTACTTC	CASSSRRDFLVEQYF
TRBV5-1	TRBD1	TRBJ2-6	NA	TGCGCCAGCAGCTCCCCCGGGTACTTTGACAGGGGGTTCGTAGGCTCTGGGGCCAACGTCCTGACTTTC	CASSSPGYFDRGFVGSGANVLTF
TRBV7-6	NA	TRBJ2-7	NA	TGTGCCAGCAGCGAAAGTAGCCACAGGGCCTACGAGCAGTACTTC	CASSESSHRAYEQYF
TRBV6-1	TRBD2	TRBJ2-3	NA	TGTGCCAGCAGTGAGCGGGGGGCCAGCACAGATACGCAGTATTTT	CASSERGASTDTQYF
TRBV28	NA	TRBJ1-6	few	TGTGCCAGCTGCCAGGGGCACTATAATTCACCCCTCCACTTT	CASCQGHYNSPLHF
TRBV28	TRBD2	TRBJ2-7	NA	TGTGCCAGCAGTTACGGGGGGATCTCCTACGAGCAGTACTTC	CASSYGGISYEQYF
TRBV10-3	NA	TRBJ2-7	NA	TGTGCCATCAGTGACCCTCGTGGGGTACAGGGTTCGAACTACGAGCAGTACTTC	CAISDPRGVQGSNYEQYF
TRBV28	NA	TRBJ1-1	NA	TGTGCCAGCACCGAGGGACATCACACTGAAGCTTTCTTT	CASTEGHHTEAFF
TRBV6-4	TRBD2	TRBJ2-1	NA	TGTGCCAGCACCCTTGGGACTAGATGGTTCTTC	CASTLGTRWFF
TRBV19	NA	TRBJ2-7	NA	TGTGCCAGTAGTATGGCCCCAGGGGGGTCCTACGAGCAGTACTTC	CASSMAPGGSYEQYF
TRBV7-2	NA	TRBJ2-3	NA	TGTGCCAGCAGCGGCGGGGCTATCACAGATACGCAGTATTTT	CASSGGAITDTQYF
TRBV2	NA	TRBJ1-2	NA	TGTGCCAGCAGTGAAGAACAGCGGGAAGGCTACACCTTC	CASSEEQREGYTF
TRBV7-2	TRBD2	TRBJ2-1	NA	TGTGCCAGCAGCTCATCCTCCGGGGGGGCTGAGCAGTTCTTC	CASSSSSGGAEQFF
TRBV5-1	TRBD1	TRBJ1-3	NA	TGCGCCAGCAGCCCGGGACAGGGCGCTGGAAACACCATATATTTT	CASSPGQGAGNTIYF
TRBV7-3	NA	TRBJ2-2	NA	TGTGCCAGCAGGGCGGACACCGGGGAGCTGTTTTTT	CASRADTGELFF
TRBV6-5	NA	TRBJ1-5	NA	TGTGCCAGCAAGTTCTTTACGGATGGGCACCAGCATTTT	CASKFFTDGHQHF
TRBV30	NA	TRBJ1-2	NA	TGTGCCTGGAGTTTGGCGGTAGCTAACTATGGCTACACCTTC	CAWSLAVANYGYTF